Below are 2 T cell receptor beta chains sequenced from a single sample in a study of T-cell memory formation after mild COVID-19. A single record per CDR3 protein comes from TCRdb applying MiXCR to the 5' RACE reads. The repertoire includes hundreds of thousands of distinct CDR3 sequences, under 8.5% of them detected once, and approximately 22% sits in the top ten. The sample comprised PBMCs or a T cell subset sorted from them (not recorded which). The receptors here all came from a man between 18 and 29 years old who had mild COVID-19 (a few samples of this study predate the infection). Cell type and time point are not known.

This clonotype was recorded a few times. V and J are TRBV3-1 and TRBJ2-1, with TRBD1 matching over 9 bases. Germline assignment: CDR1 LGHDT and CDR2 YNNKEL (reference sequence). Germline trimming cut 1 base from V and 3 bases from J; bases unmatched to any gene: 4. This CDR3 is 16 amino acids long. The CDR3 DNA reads TGTGCCAGCAGCCAAGCTGGACAGGGGATCTACAATGAGCAGTTCTTC. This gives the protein CASSQAGQGIYNEQFF.

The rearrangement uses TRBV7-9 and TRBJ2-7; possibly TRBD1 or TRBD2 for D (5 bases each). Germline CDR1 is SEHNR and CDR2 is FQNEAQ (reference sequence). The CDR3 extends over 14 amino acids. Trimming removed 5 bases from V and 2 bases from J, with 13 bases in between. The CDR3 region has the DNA TGTGCCAGCAGCCTAGGAGGACACGCCTACGAGCAGTACTTC. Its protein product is CASSLGGHAYEQYF.